This entry is about one T cell receptor (beta chain). Its antigen is as yet unknown. These data belong to a study of shared clonotypes between healthy human individuals. Study conclusions and caveats: Blood was the sole source, and tissue repertoires probably differ.

The J segment lost 9 bases and the V segment lost 5 bases, leaving 11 bases of the junction unmatched. Germline V gene sequence: CDR1 SEHNR, CDR2 FQNEAQ (reference sequence). The CDR3 runs to 15 residues. TCRdb's table, derived via immunoSEQ multiplex PCR, lists solely in-frame clones and lacks some. The data hold around 2.1 million clones, with more than 85% observed a single time. CD8 cells classed as naive were CD45RO-negative and positively selected for CCR7, excluding terminally differentiated effector memory CD45RA+ cells. The sequenced sample was naive CD8+ T cells from PBMCs. The rearrangement uses TRBV7-9 and TRBJ2-4; TRBD1 matches at 9 bases. The TCR comes from a man aged 18-30 years in good health. Some clones in this sample may be carry-over from other donors' samples. CDR3 sequence: CASSPGGDRASIQYF. Written as DNA, the CDR3 is TGTGCCAGCAGCCCAGGAGGGGACAGGGCCAGCATTCAGTACTTC. The whole variable domain, filled in from reference TRBV7-9 and TRBJ2-4, reads DTGVSQNPRHKITKRGQNVTFRCDPISEHNRLYWYRQTLGQGPEFLTYFQNEAQLEKSRLLSDRFSAERPKGSFSTLEIQRTEQGDSAMYLCASSPGGDRASIQYFGAGTRLSVL.